This is a list of T cell receptor beta chains from one sample in a study of radiation and T cells in renal cell carcinoma. Profiled with immunoSEQ multiplex PCR; TCRdb holds only in-frame clones, not every one. The data show about 10,000 clones, 58% seen once. The input for sequencing was tumor tissue, taken from a patient whose treatment was nephrectomy without radiotherapy. The source is a man aged 35 to 55 with renal cell carcinoma. CDR3s include the opening cysteine and the closing phenylalanine or tryptophan. Fields, in order: clone size, J gene, D gene, V gene, CDR3 DNA, CDR3 protein. D genes are given only for firm matches. Size tells how often a clone was seen (once, few, many) or the class of an expanded clone, and some rows leave it out.

once	TRBJ2-3	NA	TRBV2	TGTGCCAGCAGTAAAGGGGGTGGGAGCACAGATACGCAGTATTTT	CASSKGGGSTDTQYF
NA	TRBJ2-3	TRBD2	TRBV19	TGTGCCAGTAGTACCTTCGAGGCTAGCGGTAGCACAGATACGCAGTATTTT	CASSTFEASGSTDTQYF
few	TRBJ2-3	NA	TRBV11-2	TGTGCCAGCAGCTTAAGCGATACGCAGTATTTT	CASSLSDTQYF
NA	TRBJ2-7	NA	TRBV20-1	TGCAGTGCTAGAGGGGTCTACGAGCAGTACTTC	CSARGVYEQYF
once	TRBJ2-5	TRBD2	TRBV30	TGTGCCTGGAGTCTTAGCGGGCCAGAGACCCAGTACTTC	CAWSLSGPETQYF
NA	TRBJ2-7	NA	TRBV7-2	TGTGCCAGCAGCGCCATCTCCTACGAGCAGTACTTC	CASSAISYEQYF
NA	TRBJ2-5	TRBD2	TRBV5-4	TGTGCCAGCAGCTTGACCGTCGCGGGAGCCCTAGAGACCCAGTACTTC	CASSLTVAGALETQYF
NA	TRBJ1-2	NA	TRBV27	TGTGCCAGCAGTCTTAGACAGCTGCCGTTTAATGGCTACACCTTC	CASSLRQLPFNGYTF
NA	TRBJ2-5	NA	TRBV6-6	TGTGCCAGCAGCAATGACAGGGAGACCCAGTACTTC	CASSNDRETQYF
NA	TRBJ2-3	TRBD2	TRBV4-1	TGCGCCAGCAGCCGCCTGGTGGCTAGCGGGAGCACAGATACGCAGTATTTT	CASSRLVASGSTDTQYF
NA	TRBJ2-3	TRBD2	TRBV9	TGTGCCAGCAGCGACCGGGACTATAACACAGATACGCAGTATTTT	CASSDRDYNTDTQYF
NA	TRBJ2-5	NA	TRBV7-6	TGTGCCAGCAGCCCATTGCGGGGACAAGAGACCCAGTACTTC	CASSPLRGQETQYF
NA	TRBJ2-1	NA	TRBV10-3	TGTGCCATCAGTGCCCGGGGTCCCCTCGGGGATGAGCAGTTCTTC	CAISARGPLGDEQFF
NA	TRBJ2-6	TRBD1	TRBV19	TGTGCCAGTAGTATCCAGGGGGCTGGGGCCAACGTCCTGACTTTC	CASSIQGAGANVLTF
NA	TRBJ2-7	TRBD2	TRBV7-3	TGTGCCAGCAGCTTAAGAGGCGGGAGTATCTACGAGCAGTACTTC	CASSLRGGSIYEQYF
medium-sized	TRBJ1-3	TRBD1	TRBV7-2	TGTGCCAGCAGCTTACCGGACAGGGTTTATTTT	CASSLPDRVYF
medium-sized	TRBJ1-5	NA	TRBV2	TGTGCCAGCAGTGAAGATGGGGCTCGAAGGGGCAATCAGCCCCAGCATTTT	CASSEDGARRGNQPQHF
NA	TRBJ2-1	NA	TRBV27	TGTGCCAGCAGTTTAAGTCGAAACAATGAGCAGTTCTTC	CASSLSRNNEQFF
few	TRBJ1-6	NA	TRBV6-5	TGTGCCAGCAGTAGCAGGGGTTCCTATAATTCACCCCTCCACTTT	CASSSRGSYNSPLHF
once	TRBJ2-2	NA	TRBV29-1	TGCAGCGCACGAAAAAGGGGGGGAAACACCGGGGAGCTGTTTTTT	CSARKRGGNTGELFF
medium-sized	TRBJ2-1	TRBD2	TRBV10-3	TGTGCCATCAGTGAGTCGATGGCGGGGGTCTACAATGAGCAGTTCTTC	CAISESMAGVYNEQFF
medium-sized	TRBJ1-5	NA	TRBV2	TGTGCCAGCAGTGAAGCGCGGAGTTCAATTCAGCCCCAGCATTTT	CASSEARSSIQPQHF
few	TRBJ1-2	NA	TRBV19	TGTGCCAGTAGTATCTTCCCTCATGGCTACACCTTC	CASSIFPHGYTF
NA	TRBJ1-2	NA	TRBV30	TGTGCCTGGAGTGCTCCGGGAGAATGGTATGGCTACACCTTC	CAWSAPGEWYGYTF
few	TRBJ2-3	NA	TRBV2	TGTGCCGGCGGACTCGGCACAGATACGCAGTATTTT	CAGGLGTDTQYF
few	TRBJ2-7	NA	TRBV2	TGTGCCAGCAGTGAAGGGACTCTCCGCGAGCAGTACTTC	CASSEGTLREQYF
NA	TRBJ2-1	NA	TRBV15	TGTGCCACCAGCAGAGAGGCAGGGGTCCCCTACAATGAGCAGTTCTTC	CATSREAGVPYNEQFF
NA	TRBJ2-2	TRBD2	TRBV7-2	TGTGCCAGCAGTTTACTAGCGGGTAACGGGGAGCTGTTTTTT	CASSLLAGNGELFF
NA	TRBJ1-5	TRBD1	TRBV19	TGTGCCAGTAGTCCGACAGGGATGAGCAATCAGCCCCAGCATTTT	CASSPTGMSNQPQHF
NA	TRBJ2-3	TRBD2	TRBV6-5	TGTGCCAGCAGTTACAAGTCGGGAGGGCGCTCAGATACGCAGTATTTT	CASSYKSGGRSDTQYF
NA	TRBJ1-3	TRBD1	TRBV19	TGTGCCAGTGCGCCGGGACAGCGAAACACCATATATTTT	CASAPGQRNTIYF
NA	TRBJ1-2	NA	TRBV6-1	TGTGCCAGCGTCCGGGGAGCTAACTATGGCTACACCTTC	CASVRGANYGYTF
medium-sized	TRBJ1-3	NA	TRBV6-1	TGTGCCAGCAGGACAGGTAGCTCTGGAAACACCATATATTTT	CASRTGSSGNTIYF
few	TRBJ1-5	TRBD1	TRBV19	TGTGCCAGTAGCCCGAGGCAGGGGGCTGGACAGCCCCAGCATTTT	CASSPRQGAGQPQHF
few	TRBJ1-1	NA	TRBV4-3	TGCGCCAGCAGCCAGACCGGTGGGCGAACGGCTGAAGCTTTCTTT	CASSQTGGRTAEAFF
NA	TRBJ1-5	NA	TRBV30	TGTGCCTGGAGTGTACAAGGGGGGAATCAGCCCCAGCATTTT	CAWSVQGGNQPQHF
NA	TRBJ2-7	NA	TRBV5-6	TGTGCCAGCAGCCCGGACAGATCTTCCTACGAGCAGTACTTC	CASSPDRSSYEQYF
NA	TRBJ1-1	TRBD1	TRBV6-5	TGTGCCAGCAGTTACTCGACAGGGCAGAAAACTTTCTTT	CASSYSTGQKTFF
few	TRBJ1-5	NA	TRBV27	TGTGCCAGCAGTCCCTCGAGCGGGGAGGATCAGCCCCAGCATTTT	CASSPSSGEDQPQHF